Listed here are 21 T cell receptor beta chains from one sample, sequenced in a study of blood T cell repertoires in COVID-19. Clones were sequenced by immunoSEQ multiplex PCR, and TCRdb holds only the in-frame ones, with some missing. Of more than 90,000 clones listed, about 92% are singletons. The sequenced material came from peripheral blood. These receptors were taken from a man over 45 with active COVID-19.

This chain uses TRBV12-5 with TRBJ2-2, with 8 bases matching TRBD1. Germline CDR1 LGHNT, CDR2 FRNRAP. V dropped 5 bases and J dropped 7; count of bases not matched to a gene: 12. The CDR3 runs 16 residues. The CDR3 here is CASGTGQAGRDGELFF. The CDR3 DNA follows: TGTGCTAGTGGTACGGGACAGGCCGGGCGAGACGGGGAGCTGTTTTTT.

This clone was detected once. V and J are TRBV28 and TRBJ2-2, with 8 bases identical to TRBD1. CDR3 length equals 13 residues. Germline CDR1 reads MDHEN; CDR2 reads SYDVKM. With 11 bases clipped from V and 4 bases from J, the junction kept 6 bases outside the gene matches. CDR3 sequence reads: CAGGQGATGELFF. The CDR3 DNA follows: TGTGCCGGGGGGCAGGGGGCCACCGGGGAGCTGTTTTTT. The whole variable domain, filled in from reference TRBV28 and TRBJ2-2, reads DVKVTQSSRYLVKRTGEKVFLECVQDMDHENMFWYRQDPGLGLRLIYFSYDVKMKEKGDIPEGYSVSREKKERFSLILESASTNQTSMYLCAGGQGATGELFFGEGSRLTVL.

The V call is TRBV4-2, the J call TRBJ2-1, with TRBD2 matching 8 bases. The CDR3 has 16 amino acids. The germline gives CDR1 LGHNA, CDR2 YNFKEQ. The ends lost 4 bases at V and 4 bases at J; junction bases unmatched: 9. As DNA, the CDR3 is TGTGCCAGCAGCCCGACCCGGGGGGGAGATTACAATGAGCAGTTCTTC. Translating gives CASSPTRGGDYNEQFF.

The rearrangement links TRBV12-3 or TRBV12-4 to TRBJ1-1; D is unresolved. The ends were cut back, 6 bases at V and 1 base at J, with 9 bases in the middle. The CDR3 totals 13 residues. In DNA, the CDR3 is TGTGCCAGCAGCAAACAGAGGAACACTGAAGCTTTCTTT. Amino acid sequence: CASSKQRNTEAFF.

The chain employs TRBV20-1 and TRBJ1-2; D perhaps matches TRBD1 (6 bases). This CDR3 region has 13 residues. Trimming pared 4 bases from V and 4 bases from J, leaving 13 bases between. Germline V CDR1 and CDR2: DFQATT, SNEGSKA (reference sequence). DNA of the CDR3: TGCAGTGCTACTGACAGGTCCGTCTATGGCTACACCTTC. It specifies CSATDRSVYGYTF.

The gene calls are TRBV7-6 and TRBJ2-2; TRBD1 aligns across 7 bases. The CDR3 is 17 amino acids. Looked up from germline, CDR1 is SGHVS and CDR2 is FNYEAQ. The junction had 11 bases not matched to a gene; V was cut back by 3 bases and J by 4 bases. For the CDR3, the DNA is TGTGCCAGCAGCTTTCCCCGGGACAGTCCGGGCACCGGGGAGCTGTTTTTT. This translates into CASSFPRDSPGTGELFF.

This clone appeared once. The chain uses TRBV28 and TRBJ1-2, with 7 bases fitting TRBD1. The CDR3 is 17 residues long. Germline trimming cut 4 bases from V and 2 bases from J; bases unmatched to any gene: 13. CDR1 is MDHEN, CDR2 SYDVKM, per germline. The CDR3 spells CASSSVTGFPANYGYTF. Written as DNA, the CDR3 is TGTGCCAGCAGTTCCGTGACAGGGTTCCCGGCCAACTATGGCTACACCTTC.

The V and J genes are TRBV28 and TRBJ1-2, with no clear D. The CDR3 runs 13 residues. Trimming took off 6 bases at V and 1 base at J, with 9 bases between the two ends. Germline V lookup: CDR1 MDHEN, CDR2 SYDVKM. DNA of the CDR3: TGTGCCAGCAGCTCAGGTCTTAACTATGGCTACACCTTC. It yields the protein CASSSGLNYGYTF.

This chain joins TRBV28 and TRBJ1-1, with no clear D. The CDR3 totals 15 residues. CDR1 is MDHEN, CDR2 SYDVKM, per germline. The germline V and J ends were trimmed by 8 bases and 4 bases, with 20 bases remaining between them. CDR3: CASHPGGTVTTEAFF. CDR3 DNA sequence: TGTGCCAGCCACCCCGGCGGTACGGTCACCACTGAAGCTTTCTTT.

The chain couples TRBV11-2 to TRBJ2-7; 8 nucleotides match TRBD1. CDR1 is SGHAT, CDR2 FQNNGV, per germline. Trimming removed 3 bases from V and 2 bases from J; junction bases left unmatched: 6. The CDR3 is 15 residues long. CDR3 sequence: CASSFIGQGTYEQYF. Here the CDR3 DNA reads TGTGCCAGCAGCTTTATCGGACAGGGCACCTACGAGCAGTACTTC.

The rearrangement uses TRBV7-6 and TRBJ2-1, with 13 bases matching TRBD2. Unmatched junction bases numbered 3, after V lost 3 bases and J lost 1 base. Germline CDR1 reads SGHVS; CDR2 reads FNYEAQ. The CDR3 has 17 residues. Here the CDR3 DNA reads TGTGCCAGCAGCTTTCTGACTAGCGGGGGGTCCTACAATGAGCAGTTCTTC. Translating gives CASSFLTSGGSYNEQFF.

The chain combines TRBV7-9 with TRBJ1-2, with TRBD1 matching over 8 bases. Trimming took 5 bases from V and 5 from J; bases not matched to a gene: 10. From germline, CDR1 is SEHNR and CDR2 FQNEAQ (reference sequence). CDR3 length equals 15 residues. The CDR3 region has the DNA TGTGCCAGCAGCACAAACCAGGGGGCGGGGTATGGCTACACCTTC. Its translation: CASSTNQGAGYGYTF.

J is TRBJ2-7 and V is TRBV19; D is unresolved. There are 10 residues in the CDR3. Germline CDR1 and CDR2: LNHDA and SQIVND (reference sequence). Trimming shortened V by 4 bases and J by 7 bases, and 5 bases separated the two germline ends. The CDR3 loop reads CASSTIEQYF. The CDR3 DNA reads TGTGCCAGTAGTACAATTGAGCAGTACTTC.

The chain joins TRBV7-2 to TRBJ2-2; 7 bases match TRBD1. The length of the CDR3 is 15 residues. The germline V gene has CDR1 SGHTA and CDR2 FQGNSA. Losses at the gene ends were 5 bases for V and 7 bases for J; bases not matched to a gene: 10. The CDR3 is CASSTRVTGVGELFF. The CDR3 nucleotides are TGTGCCAGCAGCACGCGGGTTACAGGGGTCGGGGAGCTGTTTTTT.

The rearrangement joins TRBV11-2 to TRBJ2-2; no definite D call. The CDR3 contains 14 residues. Germline V gene sequence: CDR1 SGHAT, CDR2 FQNNGV. V was cut by 5 bases and J by 7 bases, with 14 bases left in between. CDR3 in DNA: TGTGCCAGCAGCCCGCCTCCCCCCAGCGGGGAGCTGTTTTTT. Translating it yields CASSPPPPSGELFF.

This sequence joins TRBV29-1 and TRBJ2-3, with 15 positions matching TRBD2. V lost 8 bases, J lost 6 bases, and 12 bases stayed unmatched. The V gene's germline CDR1 is SQVTM and CDR2 ANQGSEA. The CDR3 is 16 amino acids. CDR3 in amino acids: CSIGLAGGPGRDTQYF. Here the CDR3 DNA reads TGCAGCATCGGACTAGCGGGAGGGCCGGGGAGGGATACGCAGTATTTT.

The rearrangement joins TRBV6-5 to TRBJ2-7; maybe TRBD2 (6 bases). This CDR3 comprises 14 residues. With 8 bases removed from V and 3 bases from J, the gap between germline ends came to 17 bases. The V gene's germline CDR1 is MNHEY and CDR2 SVGAGI. The CDR3 protein is CASGSGGNIYEQYF. The CDR3 DNA reads TGTGCCAGCGGGAGTGGGGGGAATATCTACGAGCAGTACTTC.

Only one count was recorded for this clone. This chain uses TRBV11-2 with TRBJ2-1; D is perhaps TRBD2 (7 bases). The germline CDR1 and CDR2 sequences are SGHAT and FQNNGV. Trimming pared 0 bases from V and 6 bases from J, leaving 15 bases between. This CDR3 comprises 16 residues. The CDR3 bases are TGTGCCAGCAGCTTAGATAGGGGGGGAGGCCCCAATGAGCAGTTCTTC. Translating gives CASSLDRGGGPNEQFF.

The chain uses TRBV7-6 and TRBJ2-7, with 10 positions matching TRBD2. Trimming took 1 base from V and 5 from J; bases not matched to a gene: 5. This CDR3 is built from 15 residues. Germline loops: CDR1 SGHVS, CDR2 FNYEAQ. The CDR3 nucleotides read TGTGCCAGCAGCTTAGGTAGCGGGAGGTTCGACGAGCAGTACTTC. It is translated as CASSLGSGRFDEQYF.

The V and J genes are TRBV5-6 and TRBJ2-7; TRBD1 might be the D (5 bases). The V gene lost 0 bases and the J gene lost 1 base, with 11 bases spanning the gap. CDR3 size: 15 residues. From germline, CDR1 is SGHDT and CDR2 YYEEEE. CDR3 nucleotide sequence: TGTGCCAGCAGCTTGGTGTCAGGGTGGTCCTACGAGCAGTACTTC. Encoded protein: CASSLVSGWSYEQYF.

The chain employs TRBV2 and TRBJ2-7, with TRBD2 as a possible D gene (6 bases). Germline CDR1 and CDR2: SNHLY and FYNNEI. This CDR3 comprises 14 residues. Trimming removed 7 bases at V and 6 bases at J, with 19 bases between. DNA of the CDR3: TGTGCCAGCAAGTTTTCCGCGGGGTTGGGCGAGCAGTACTTC. This gives the protein CASKFSAGLGEQYF.